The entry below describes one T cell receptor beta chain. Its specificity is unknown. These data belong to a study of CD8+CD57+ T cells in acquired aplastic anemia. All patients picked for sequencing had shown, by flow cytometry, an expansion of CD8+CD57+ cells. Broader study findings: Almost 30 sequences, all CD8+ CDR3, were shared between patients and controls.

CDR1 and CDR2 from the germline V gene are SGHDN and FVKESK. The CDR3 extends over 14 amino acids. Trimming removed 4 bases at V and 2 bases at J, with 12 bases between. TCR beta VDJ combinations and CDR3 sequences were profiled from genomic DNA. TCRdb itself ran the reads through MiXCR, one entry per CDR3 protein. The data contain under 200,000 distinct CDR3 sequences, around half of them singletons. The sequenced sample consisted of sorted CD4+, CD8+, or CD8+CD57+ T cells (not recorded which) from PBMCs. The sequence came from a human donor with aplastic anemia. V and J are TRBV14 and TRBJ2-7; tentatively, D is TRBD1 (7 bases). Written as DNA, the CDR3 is TGTGCCAGCAGCCGCGGGGACAGCACCTACGAGCAGTACTTC. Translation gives CASSRGDSTYEQYF.